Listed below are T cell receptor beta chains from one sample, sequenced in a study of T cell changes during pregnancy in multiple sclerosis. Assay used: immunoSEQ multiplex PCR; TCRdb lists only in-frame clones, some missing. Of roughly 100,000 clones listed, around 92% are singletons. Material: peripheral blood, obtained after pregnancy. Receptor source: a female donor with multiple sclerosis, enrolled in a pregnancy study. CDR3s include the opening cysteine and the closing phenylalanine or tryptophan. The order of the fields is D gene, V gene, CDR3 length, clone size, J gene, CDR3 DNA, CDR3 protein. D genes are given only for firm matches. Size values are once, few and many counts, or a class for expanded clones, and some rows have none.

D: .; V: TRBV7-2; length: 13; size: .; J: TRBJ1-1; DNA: TGTGCCAGCAGCCGTCACATGAACACTGAAGCTTTCTTT; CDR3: CASSRHMNTEAFF
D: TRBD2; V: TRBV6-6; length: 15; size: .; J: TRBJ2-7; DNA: TGTGCCAGCAGTACCTATCAGACTAGCGACTACGAGCAGTACTTC; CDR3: CASSTYQTSDYEQYF
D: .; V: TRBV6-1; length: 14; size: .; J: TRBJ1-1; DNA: TGTGCCAGCACCGAACCCCAGGGCTACACTGAAGCTTTCTTT; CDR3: CASTEPQGYTEAFF
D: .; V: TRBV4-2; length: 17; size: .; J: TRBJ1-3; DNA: TGTGCCAGCAGCCAAGTGGAGGGAATTCTCTCTGGAAACACCATATATTTT; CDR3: CASSQVEGILSGNTIYF
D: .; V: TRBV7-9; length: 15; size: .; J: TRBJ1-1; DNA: TGTGCCAGCAGCTTAGCTGGGCAGGGAGGCACTGAAGCTTTCTTT; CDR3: CASSLAGQGGTEAFF
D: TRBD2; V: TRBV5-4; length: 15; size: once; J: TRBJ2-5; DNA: TGTGCCAGCAGCCCACCGGGACTAGCTACGGAGACCCAGTACTTC; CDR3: CASSPPGLATETQYF
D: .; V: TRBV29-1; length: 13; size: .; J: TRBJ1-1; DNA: TGCAGCTCCTTAAGAGGCGGTAACACTGAAGCTTTCTTT; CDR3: CSSLRGGNTEAFF
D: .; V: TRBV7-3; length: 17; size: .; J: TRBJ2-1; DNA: TGTGCCAGCAGCTTAGTAGGCGGGACGCCCCCCTACAATGAGCAGTTCTTC; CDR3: CASSLVGGTPPYNEQFF
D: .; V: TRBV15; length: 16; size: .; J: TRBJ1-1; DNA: TGTGCCACCAGCAGAGATGCTAGGGGCAGGGGAAACGAAGCTTTCTTT; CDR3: CATSRDARGRGNEAFF
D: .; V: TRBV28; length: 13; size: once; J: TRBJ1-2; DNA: TGTGCCAGCAGTGTTATGAGTGATTATGGCTACACCTTC; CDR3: CASSVMSDYGYTF
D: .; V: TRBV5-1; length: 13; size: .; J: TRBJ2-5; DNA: TGCGCCAGCAGCTTGGGGACAGAAGAGACCCAGTACTTC; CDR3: CASSLGTEETQYF
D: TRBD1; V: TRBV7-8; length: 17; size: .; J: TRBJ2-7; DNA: TGTGCCAGCAGCTTACGCACCTCGGGACAGGGTCCTCTCGAGCAGTACTTC; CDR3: CASSLRTSGQGPLEQYF
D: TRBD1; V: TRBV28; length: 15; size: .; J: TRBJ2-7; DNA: TGTGCCAGCAGTCGTCCGGGGACAGGGATCTACGAGCAGTACTTC; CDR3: CASSRPGTGIYEQYF
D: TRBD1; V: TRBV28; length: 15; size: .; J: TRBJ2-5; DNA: TGTGCCAGCAGTCTCGGGACAGGGGGCGGGGAGACCCAGTACTTC; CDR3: CASSLGTGGGETQYF
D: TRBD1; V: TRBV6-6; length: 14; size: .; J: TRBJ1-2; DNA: TGTGCCAGCAGTCCGACAGGGGGAAAGGGCGGCTACACCTTC; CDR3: CASSPTGGKGGYTF
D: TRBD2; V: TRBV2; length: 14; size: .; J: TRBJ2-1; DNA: TGTGCCAGCAGGACGGGAGGGCCCTACAATGAGCAGTTCTTC; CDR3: CASRTGGPYNEQFF
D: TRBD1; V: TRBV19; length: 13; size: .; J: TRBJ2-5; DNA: TGTGCCAGTGCCCGACAGGGGGCAGAGACCCAGTACTTC; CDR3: CASARQGAETQYF
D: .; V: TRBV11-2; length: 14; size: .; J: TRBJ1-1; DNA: TGTGCCAGCAGCGTGGACAGTGTGAACACTGAAGCTTTCTTT; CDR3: CASSVDSVNTEAFF
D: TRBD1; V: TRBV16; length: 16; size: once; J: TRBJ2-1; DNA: TGTGCCAGCAGCCACGGCCAGGACAGGGTCTACAATGAGCAGTTCTTC; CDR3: CASSHGQDRVYNEQFF
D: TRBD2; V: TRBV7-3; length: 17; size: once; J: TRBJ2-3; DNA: TGTGCCAGCAGCTTAAGCGGGCCGGGACTAGCTCCAGATACGCAGTATTTT; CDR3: CASSLSGPGLAPDTQYF
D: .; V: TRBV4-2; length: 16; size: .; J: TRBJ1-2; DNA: TGTGCCAGCAGCCAAGACTTCGGTCCTACTAACTATGGCTACACCTTC; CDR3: CASSQDFGPTNYGYTF
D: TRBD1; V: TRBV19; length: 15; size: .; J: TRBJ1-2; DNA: TGTGCCAGTCGATGGGGACAGGGGGAGAGCTATGGCTACACCTTC; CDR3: CASRWGQGESYGYTF
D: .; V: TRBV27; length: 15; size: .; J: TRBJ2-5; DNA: TGTGCCAGCAGACCCTTTACATCGTACCAAGAGACCCAGTACTTC; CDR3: CASRPFTSYQETQYF
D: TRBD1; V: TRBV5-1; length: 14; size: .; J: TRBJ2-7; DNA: TGCGCCAGCAGCGCCCGGACAGGGGGAGAGGAGCAGTACTTC; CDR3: CASSARTGGEEQYF
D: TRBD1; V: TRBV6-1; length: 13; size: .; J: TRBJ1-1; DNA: TGTGCCAGCAACAAATCAGGGGGCACTGAAGCTTTCTTT; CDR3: CASNKSGGTEAFF
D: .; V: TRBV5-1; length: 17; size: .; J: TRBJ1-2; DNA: TGCGCCAGCAGCCAGGGGCCCTCAGGGCTTTCTAACTATGGCTACACCTTC; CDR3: CASSQGPSGLSNYGYTF
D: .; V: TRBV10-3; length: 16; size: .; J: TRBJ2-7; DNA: TGTGCCATCAGTGATATGTTGGGAGGGGAAGGGGGCGAGCAGTACTTC; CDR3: CAISDMLGGEGGEQYF
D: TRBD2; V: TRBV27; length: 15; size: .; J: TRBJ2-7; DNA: TGTGCCAGCAGTTCTGAGTGGGGAGGGCCCTACGAGCAGTACTTC; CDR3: CASSSEWGGPYEQYF
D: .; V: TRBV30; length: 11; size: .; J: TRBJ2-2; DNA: TGTGCCTGGAGTTCGGGGGGGGAGCTGTTTTTT; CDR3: CAWSSGGELFF
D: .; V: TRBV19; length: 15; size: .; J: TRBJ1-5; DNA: TGTGCCAGTAGTTCCGGGGTGGAAGGGAATCAGCCCCAGCATTTT; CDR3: CASSSGVEGNQPQHF
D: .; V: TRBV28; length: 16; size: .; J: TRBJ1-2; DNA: TGTGCCAGCAGTTCCCTTCAGGGGTGGGGCAACTATGGCTACACCTTC; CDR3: CASSSLQGWGNYGYTF
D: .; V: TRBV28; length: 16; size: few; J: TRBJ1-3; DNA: TGTGCCAGCAGCAGACTCCCAGGGGACTCTGGAAACACCATATATTTT; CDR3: CASSRLPGDSGNTIYF
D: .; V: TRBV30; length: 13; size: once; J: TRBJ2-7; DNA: TGTGCCTGGAGTGTTGGGCAGGGGAACGAGCAGTACTTC; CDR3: CAWSVGQGNEQYF
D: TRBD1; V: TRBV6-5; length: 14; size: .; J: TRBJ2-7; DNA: TGTGCCAGCAGTGACGACAGGGTACAATACGAGCAGTACTTC; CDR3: CASSDDRVQYEQYF
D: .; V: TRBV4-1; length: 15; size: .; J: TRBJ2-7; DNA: TGCGCCAGCAGCCAAGAAGGGACATGGACCTACGAGCAGTACTTC; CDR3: CASSQEGTWTYEQYF
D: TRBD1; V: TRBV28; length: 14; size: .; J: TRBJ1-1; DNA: TGTGCCAGCTCCATGGACAGGGGGAGGGCTGAAGCTTTCTTT; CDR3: CASSMDRGRAEAFF
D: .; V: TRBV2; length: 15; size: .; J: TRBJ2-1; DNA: TGTGCCAGCAGTGAATTGTATAGATCGTACAATGAGCAGTTCTTC; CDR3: CASSELYRSYNEQFF
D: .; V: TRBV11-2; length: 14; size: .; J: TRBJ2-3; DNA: TGTGCCAGCAGCTTAGGGCGGGATGGAGATACGCAGTATTTT; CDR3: CASSLGRDGDTQYF
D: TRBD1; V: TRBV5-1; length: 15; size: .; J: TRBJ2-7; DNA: TGCGCCAGCAGCTTGGCCGGGACAGGGGGCCGGGGGCAGTACTTC; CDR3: CASSLAGTGGRGQYF
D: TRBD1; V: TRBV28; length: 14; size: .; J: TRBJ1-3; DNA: TGTGCCAGCAGGGGACAGGGAAGTGGAAACACCATATATTTT; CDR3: CASRGQGSGNTIYF
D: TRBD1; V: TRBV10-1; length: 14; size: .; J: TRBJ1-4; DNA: TGCGCCAGCAGAGGGGCAGGGGGCCTCGAAAAACTGTTTTTT; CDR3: CASRGAGGLEKLFF
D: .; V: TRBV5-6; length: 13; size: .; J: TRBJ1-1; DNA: TGTGCCAGCAGGGCGGTGAACGGGGTTAAAACTTTCTTT; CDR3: CASRAVNGVKTFF
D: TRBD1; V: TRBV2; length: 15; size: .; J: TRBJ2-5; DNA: TGTGCCAGCAGCTTGACAGGGCCCCAGGGGGAGACCCAGTACTTC; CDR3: CASSLTGPQGETQYF
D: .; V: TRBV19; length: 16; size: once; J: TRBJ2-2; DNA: TGTGCCAGTAGTATGGGCAGGGTCGGGTTCACCGGGGAGCTGTTTTTT; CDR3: CASSMGRVGFTGELFF
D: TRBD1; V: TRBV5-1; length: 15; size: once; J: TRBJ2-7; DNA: TGCGCCAGCAGCTCCTACCCGGGACAGGATTACGAGCAGTACTTC; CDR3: CASSSYPGQDYEQYF
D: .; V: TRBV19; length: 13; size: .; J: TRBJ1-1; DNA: TGTGCCAGTAGTATTAACATGAACACTGAAGCTTTCTTT; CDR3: CASSINMNTEAFF
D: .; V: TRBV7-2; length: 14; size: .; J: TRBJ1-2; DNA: TGTGCCAGCAGCTTAGTAGGCAGACAGTACGGCTACACCTTC; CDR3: CASSLVGRQYGYTF
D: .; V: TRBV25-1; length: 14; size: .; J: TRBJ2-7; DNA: TGTGCCAGCTCAGACGGAGGTAAATACTACGAGCAGTACTTC; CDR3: CASSDGGKYYEQYF
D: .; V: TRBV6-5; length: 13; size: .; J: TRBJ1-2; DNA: TGTGCCAGCAGTTACTCGCGGGCTTATGGCTACACCTTC; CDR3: CASSYSRAYGYTF
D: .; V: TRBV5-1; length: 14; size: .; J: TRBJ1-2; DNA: TGCGCCAGCAGCTTGGCCGTGGAGGGAGGGGGCTACACCTTC; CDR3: CASSLAVEGGGYTF
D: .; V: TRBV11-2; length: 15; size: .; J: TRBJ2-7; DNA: TGTGCCAGCAGCTTAGGACCTAGCGAGTCCTACGAGCAGTACTTC; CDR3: CASSLGPSESYEQYF